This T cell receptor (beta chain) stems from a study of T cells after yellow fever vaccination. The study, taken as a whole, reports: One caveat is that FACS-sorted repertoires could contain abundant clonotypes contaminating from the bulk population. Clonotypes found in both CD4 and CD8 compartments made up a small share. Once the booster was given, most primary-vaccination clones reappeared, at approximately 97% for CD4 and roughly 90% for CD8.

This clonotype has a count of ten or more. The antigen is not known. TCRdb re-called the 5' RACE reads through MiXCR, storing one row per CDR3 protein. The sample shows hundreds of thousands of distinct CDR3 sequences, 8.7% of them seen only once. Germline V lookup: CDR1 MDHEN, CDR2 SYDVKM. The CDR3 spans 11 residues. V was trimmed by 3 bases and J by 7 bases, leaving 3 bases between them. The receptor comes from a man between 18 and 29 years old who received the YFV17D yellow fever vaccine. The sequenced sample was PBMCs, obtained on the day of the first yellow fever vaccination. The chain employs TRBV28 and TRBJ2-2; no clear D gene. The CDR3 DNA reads TGTGCCAGCAGTTTCCTCGGGGAGCTGTTTTTT. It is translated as CASSFLGELFF.